This T cell receptor beta chain emerged from a study of OX40 agonist ivuxolimab in advanced cancers. Turning to the study itself: The study gave patients intravenous ivuxolimab at 0.01 to 10 mg/kg every 2 weeks. Partial responses were achieved by three patients: one hepatocellular carcinoma, two cutaneous melanoma. Whole-study findings and limits: Expanded peripheral T cells had an undetermined antigen specificity.

CDR1 is MNHEY and CDR2 is SMNVEV in the germline V gene (reference sequence). Between the trimmed V and J ends, which lost 5 bases and 6 bases, there was a span of 14 bases. CDR3 length: 15 residues. Comment on this clone: Its antigen is currently unknown.

Peripheral blood came from all dose cohorts at three timepoints. Sequenced by immunoSEQ multiplex PCR; TCRdb stores in-frame clones only, minus some. The sample carries more than 95,000 clones, around 94% recorded once. The V call is TRBV27, the J call TRBJ1-6; D call uncertain. The clonotype originates from an adult with an advanced solid tumor such as melanoma, head and neck, liver or kidney cancer. Material: CD4+ or CD8+ T cells sorted from blood, obtained in a trial of the OX40 agonist ivuxolimab. The CDR3 bases are TGTGCCAGCAGTCCCCGAACAGCGGGTAATTCACCCCTCCACTTT. It yields the protein CASSPRTAGNSPLHF.